The clone carrying this T cell receptor beta chain was detected ten times or more. The target antigen is unknown. This sample stems from a study of breast tumors, draining lymph nodes, adjacent tissues. TCRdb recomputed calls from the multiplex PCR reads with MiXCR, one row per CDR3 protein. The sample lists under 45,000 distinct CDR3 sequences, 36% occurring once. Study-wide points: Luminal-like breast cancer showed significantly greater tumor-nontumor repertoire similarity than basal-like breast cancer did.

Germline V gene lookup returns CDR1 MGHDK and CDR2 SYGVNS. The CDR3 runs 11 residues. The V end lost 4 bases, the J end lost 4 bases, and 4 bases lay between the germline ends. Sequencing input: breast tumor tissue. This sequence joins TRBV25-1 and TRBJ2-5; no clear D gene. This receptor was obtained from a female donor with breast cancer. Some clones in this sample may be carry-over from other donors' samples. The CDR3 DNA follows: TGTGCCAGCAGTGCCGGAGAGACCCAGTACTTC. Its translation: CASSAGETQYF.